The T cell receptor (beta chain) described here comes from a study of CD8+ T cells in alopecia areata. Points from the study as a whole: Affected lesional scalp, above all in alopecia totalis/universalis, was more clonal than normal scalp. Among patients, TCR sharing was less clear than in mice, a difference possibly due in part to HLA diversity in the patient population. Sequence data from scalp samples additionally include resident alphabeta T cells of normal skin.

A note on this clone: The target antigen is unknown.

TCR sequencing used cDNA made by reverse transcription of extracted RNA. The method was immunoSEQ multiplex PCR; TCRdb's version includes in-frame clones alone and lacks a portion of them. This sample has 200,000 or so clones, with roughly three fifths found just once. Isolation of CD4+ and CD8+ T cells from PBMCs was achieved by sorting. Germline CDR1 reads SQVTM; CDR2 reads ANQGSEA. The CDR3 is 14 amino acids. After removal of 5 bases from V and 4 bases from J, the junction contained 10 bases not matched to a gene. The clonotype comes from a human donor in good health. This sequence joins TRBV29-1 and TRBJ1-1; 7 nucleotides line up with TRBD1. The material sequenced was CD8+ T cells sorted from blood. Written as DNA, the CDR3 is TGCAGCGTTTCCCCAGGGGGGGAAGGCACTGAAGCTTTCTTT. It is translated as CSVSPGGEGTEAFF.